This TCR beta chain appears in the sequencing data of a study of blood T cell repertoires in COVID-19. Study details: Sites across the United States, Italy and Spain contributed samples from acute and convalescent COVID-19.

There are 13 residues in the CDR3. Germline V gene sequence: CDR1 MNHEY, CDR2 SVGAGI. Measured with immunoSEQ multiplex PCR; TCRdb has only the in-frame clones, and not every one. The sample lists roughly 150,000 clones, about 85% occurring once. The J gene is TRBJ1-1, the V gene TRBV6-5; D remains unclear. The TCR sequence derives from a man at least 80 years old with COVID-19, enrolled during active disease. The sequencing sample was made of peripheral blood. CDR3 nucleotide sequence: TGTGCGCACCAGTCCGCAGGGAACACTGAAGCTTTCTTT. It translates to CAHQSAGNTEAFF.